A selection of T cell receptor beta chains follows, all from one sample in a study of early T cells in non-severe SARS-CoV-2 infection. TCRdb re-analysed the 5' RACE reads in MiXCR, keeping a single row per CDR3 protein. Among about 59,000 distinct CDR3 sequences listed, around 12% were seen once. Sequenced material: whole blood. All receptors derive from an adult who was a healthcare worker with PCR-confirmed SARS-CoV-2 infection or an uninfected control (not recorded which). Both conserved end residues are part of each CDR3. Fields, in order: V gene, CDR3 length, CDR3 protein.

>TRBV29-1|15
CSAGLAGPERETQYF
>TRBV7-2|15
CASSSTSGGKDTQYF
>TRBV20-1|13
CSARQDGGYGYTF
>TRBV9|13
CASSVGLAGEQFF
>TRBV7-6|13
CASSPGEGEEQYF
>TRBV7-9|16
CASSLGHPASGNTIYF
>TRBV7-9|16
CASSLRTGAGPVVQYF
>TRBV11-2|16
CASSFSRGPLPYEQYF
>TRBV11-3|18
CASSLASGSTGIIYEQYF
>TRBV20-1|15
CSARDWTALADTQYF